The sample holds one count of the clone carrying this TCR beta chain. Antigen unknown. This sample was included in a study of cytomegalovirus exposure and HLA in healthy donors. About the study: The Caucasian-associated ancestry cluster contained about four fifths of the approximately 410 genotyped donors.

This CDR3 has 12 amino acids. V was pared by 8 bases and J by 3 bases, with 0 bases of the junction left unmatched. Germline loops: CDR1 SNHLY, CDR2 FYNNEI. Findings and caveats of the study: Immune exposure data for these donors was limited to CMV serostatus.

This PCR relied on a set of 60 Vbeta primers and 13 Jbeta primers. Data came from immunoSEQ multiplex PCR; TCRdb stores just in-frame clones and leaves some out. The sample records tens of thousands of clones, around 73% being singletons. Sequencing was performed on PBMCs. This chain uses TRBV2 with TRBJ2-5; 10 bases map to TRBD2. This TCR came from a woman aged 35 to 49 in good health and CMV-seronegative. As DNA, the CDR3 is TGTGCCAGCGGGACTAGCGAAGAGACCCAGTACTTC. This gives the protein CASGTSEETQYF.